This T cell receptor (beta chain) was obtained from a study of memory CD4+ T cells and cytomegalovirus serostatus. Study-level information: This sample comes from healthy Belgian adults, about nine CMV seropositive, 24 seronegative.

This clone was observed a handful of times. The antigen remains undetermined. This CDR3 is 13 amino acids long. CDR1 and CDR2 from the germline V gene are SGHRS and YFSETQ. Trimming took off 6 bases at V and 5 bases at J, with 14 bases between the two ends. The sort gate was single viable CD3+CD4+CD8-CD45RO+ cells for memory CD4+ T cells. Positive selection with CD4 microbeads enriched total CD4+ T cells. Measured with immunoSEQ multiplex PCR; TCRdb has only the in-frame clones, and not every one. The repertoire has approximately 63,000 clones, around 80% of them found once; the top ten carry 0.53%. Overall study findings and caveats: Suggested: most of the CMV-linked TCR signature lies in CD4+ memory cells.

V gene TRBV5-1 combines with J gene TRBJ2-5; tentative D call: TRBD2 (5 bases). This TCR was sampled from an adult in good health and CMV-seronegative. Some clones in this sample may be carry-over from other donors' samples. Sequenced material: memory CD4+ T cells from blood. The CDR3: CASTSLEGETQYF. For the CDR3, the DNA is TGCGCCAGCACATCACTCGAGGGCGAGACCCAGTACTTC.